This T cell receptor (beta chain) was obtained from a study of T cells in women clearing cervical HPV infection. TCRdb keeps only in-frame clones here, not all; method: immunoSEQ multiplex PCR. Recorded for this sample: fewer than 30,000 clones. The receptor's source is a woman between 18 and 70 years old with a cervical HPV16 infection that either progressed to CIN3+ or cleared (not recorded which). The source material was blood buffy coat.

The CDR3 region is CASSFGKQGAGYTF. The DNA read from the CDR3 is TGTGCCAGCAGCTTCGGAAAACAGGGCGCCGGC. The gene calls are TRBV7-9 and TRBJ1-2; a possible D gene is TRBD1 (6 bases). The read ends 3 residues before the CDR3 terminus; that terminus is restored from the germline J gene. The germline V gene encodes CDR1 SEHNR and CDR2 FQNEAQ (reference sequence). CDR3 length: 14 amino acids.